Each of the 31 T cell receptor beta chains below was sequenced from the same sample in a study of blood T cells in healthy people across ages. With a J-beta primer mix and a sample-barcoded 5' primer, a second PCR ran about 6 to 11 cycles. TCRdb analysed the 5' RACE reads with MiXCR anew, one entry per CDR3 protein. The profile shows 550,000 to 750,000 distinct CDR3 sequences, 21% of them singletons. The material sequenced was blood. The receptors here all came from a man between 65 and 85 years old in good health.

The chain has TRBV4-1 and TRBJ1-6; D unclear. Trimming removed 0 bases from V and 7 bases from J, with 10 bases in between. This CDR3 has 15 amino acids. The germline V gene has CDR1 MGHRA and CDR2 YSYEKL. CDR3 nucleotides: TGCGCCAGCAGCCAAGACCCCGGGATAAATTCACCCCTCCACTTT. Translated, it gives CASSQDPGINSPLHF.

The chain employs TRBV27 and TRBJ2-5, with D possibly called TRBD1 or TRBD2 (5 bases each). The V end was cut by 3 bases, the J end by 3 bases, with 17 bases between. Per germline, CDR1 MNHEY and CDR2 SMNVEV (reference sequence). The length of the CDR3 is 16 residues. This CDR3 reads CASSFHGSGRKETQYF. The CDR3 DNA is TGTGCCAGCAGTTTCCATGGATCGGGACGGAAAGAGACCCAGTACTTC.

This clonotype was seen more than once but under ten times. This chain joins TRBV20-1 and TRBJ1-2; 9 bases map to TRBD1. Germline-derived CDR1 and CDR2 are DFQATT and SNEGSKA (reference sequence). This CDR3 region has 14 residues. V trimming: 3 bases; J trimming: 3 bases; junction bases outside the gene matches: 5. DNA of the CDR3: TGCAGTGCTAGGGGGACAGGGAGTGACTATGGCTACACCTTC. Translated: CSARGTGSDYGYTF.

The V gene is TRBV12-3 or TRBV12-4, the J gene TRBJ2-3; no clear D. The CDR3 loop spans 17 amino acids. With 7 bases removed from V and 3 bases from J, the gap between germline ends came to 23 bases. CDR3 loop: CASTLGLRSKHTDTQYF. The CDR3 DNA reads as TGTGCCAGCACCCTAGGTCTCCGGTCAAAGCATACAGATACGCAGTATTTT.

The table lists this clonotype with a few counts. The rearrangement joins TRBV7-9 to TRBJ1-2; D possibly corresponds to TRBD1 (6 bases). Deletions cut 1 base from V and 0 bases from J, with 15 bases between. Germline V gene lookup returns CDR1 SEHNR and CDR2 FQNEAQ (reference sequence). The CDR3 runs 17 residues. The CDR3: CASSLEGQTGTNYGYTF. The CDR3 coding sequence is TGTGCCAGCAGCTTAGAGGGCCAGACAGGAACTAACTATGGCTACACCTTC.

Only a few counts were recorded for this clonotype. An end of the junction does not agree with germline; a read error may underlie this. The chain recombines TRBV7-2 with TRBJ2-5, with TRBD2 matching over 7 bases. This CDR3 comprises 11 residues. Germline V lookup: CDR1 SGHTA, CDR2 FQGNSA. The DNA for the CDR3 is TGTGCCAGCAGCTTTCGTGGGAGGGCCTTTTTC. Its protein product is CASSFRGRAFF.

DNA of the CDR3: TGTGCCTGGAGTCCGACAGGGGGCTATAATCAGCCCCAGCATTTT. As protein: CAWSPTGGYNQPQHF. This rearrangement joins TRBV30 to TRBJ1-5, with 10 bases matching TRBD1. The CDR3 has 15 residues. After removal of 2 bases from V and 4 bases from J, the junction contained 5 bases not matched to a gene. Germline CDR1 is GTSNPN and CDR2 is SVGIG (reference sequence). Full variable domain (remainder filled in from reference TRBV30 and TRBJ1-5): SQTIHQWPATLVQPVGSPLSLECTVEGTSNPNLYWYRQAAGRGLQLLFYSVGIGQISSEVPQNLSASRPQDRQFILSSKKLLLSDSGFYLCAWSPTGGYNQPQHFGDGTRLSIL.

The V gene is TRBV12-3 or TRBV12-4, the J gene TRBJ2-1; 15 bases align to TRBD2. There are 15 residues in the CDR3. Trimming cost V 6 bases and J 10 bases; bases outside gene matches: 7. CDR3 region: CASRRTSGRGGEQFF. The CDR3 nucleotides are TGTGCCAGCAGAAGGACTAGCGGGAGGGGAGGCGAGCAGTTCTTC.

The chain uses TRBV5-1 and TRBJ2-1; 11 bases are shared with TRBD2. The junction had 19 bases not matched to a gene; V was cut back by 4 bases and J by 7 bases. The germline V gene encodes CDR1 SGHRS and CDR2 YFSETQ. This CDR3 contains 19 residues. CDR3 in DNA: TGCGCCAGCAGCCCCGGACAGGCCTTAGCGGGAGGGTATAGGAATGAGCAGTTCTTC. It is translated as CASSPGQALAGGYRNEQFF.

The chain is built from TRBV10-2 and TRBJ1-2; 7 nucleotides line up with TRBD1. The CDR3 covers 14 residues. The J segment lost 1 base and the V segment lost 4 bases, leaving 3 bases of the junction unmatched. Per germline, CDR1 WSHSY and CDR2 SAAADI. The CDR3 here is CASSGQGGNYGYTF. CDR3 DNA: TGCGCCAGCAGTGGTCAGGGGGGTAACTATGGCTACACCTTC.

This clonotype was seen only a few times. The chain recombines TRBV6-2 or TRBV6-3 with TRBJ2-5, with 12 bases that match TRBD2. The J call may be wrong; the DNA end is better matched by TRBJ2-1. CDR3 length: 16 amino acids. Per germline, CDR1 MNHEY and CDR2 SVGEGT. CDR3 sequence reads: CASSSPTSGSYNEQFF. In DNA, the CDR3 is TGTGCCAGCAGTTCACCGACTAGCGGGAGCTACAATGAGCAGTTCTTC.

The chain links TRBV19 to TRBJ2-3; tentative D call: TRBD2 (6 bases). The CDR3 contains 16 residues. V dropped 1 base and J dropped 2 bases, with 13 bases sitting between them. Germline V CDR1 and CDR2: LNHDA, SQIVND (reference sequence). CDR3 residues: CASSIGAGLHTDTQYF. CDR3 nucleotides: TGTGCCAGTAGTATAGGTGCAGGACTACACACAGATACGCAGTATTTT.

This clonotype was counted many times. CDR3 nucleotides: TGTGCCAGCAGCTTAGCAAGTACAGCCAAAAACATTCAGTACTTC. It is translated as CASSLASTAKNIQYF. This chain joins TRBV7-2 and TRBJ2-4, with D hard to call. CDR3 length equals 15 residues. The V gene's germline CDR1 is SGHTA and CDR2 FQGNSA. Trimming stripped 0 bases from V and 0 bases from J, with 6 bases between.

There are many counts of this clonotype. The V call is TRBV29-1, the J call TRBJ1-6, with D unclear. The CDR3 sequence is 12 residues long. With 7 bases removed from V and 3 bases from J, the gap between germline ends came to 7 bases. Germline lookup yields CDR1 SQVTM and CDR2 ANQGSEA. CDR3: CSAWIYNSPLHF. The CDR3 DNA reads TGCAGCGCCTGGATCTATAATTCACCCCTCCACTTT.

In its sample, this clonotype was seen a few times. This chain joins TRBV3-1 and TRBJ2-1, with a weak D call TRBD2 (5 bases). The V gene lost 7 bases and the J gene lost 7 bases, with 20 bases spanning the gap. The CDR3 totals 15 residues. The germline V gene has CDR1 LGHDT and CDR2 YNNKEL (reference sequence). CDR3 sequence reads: CASTDSEVFRNEQFF. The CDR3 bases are TGTGCCAGCACCGACTCGGAGGTTTTCAGGAATGAGCAGTTCTTC.

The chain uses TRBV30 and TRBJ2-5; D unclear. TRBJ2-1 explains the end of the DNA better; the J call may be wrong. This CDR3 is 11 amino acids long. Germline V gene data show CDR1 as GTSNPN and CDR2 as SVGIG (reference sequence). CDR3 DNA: TGTGCCTGGAGTGTGGCAGATGAGCAGTTCTTC. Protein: CAWSVADEQFF.

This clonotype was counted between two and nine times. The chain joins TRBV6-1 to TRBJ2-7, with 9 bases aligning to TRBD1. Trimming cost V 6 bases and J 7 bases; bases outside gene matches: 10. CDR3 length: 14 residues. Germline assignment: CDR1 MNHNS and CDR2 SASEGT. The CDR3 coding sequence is TGTGCCAGCAGGACAGGGGGATCTACTGGGGAGCAGTACTTC. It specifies CASRTGGSTGEQYF.

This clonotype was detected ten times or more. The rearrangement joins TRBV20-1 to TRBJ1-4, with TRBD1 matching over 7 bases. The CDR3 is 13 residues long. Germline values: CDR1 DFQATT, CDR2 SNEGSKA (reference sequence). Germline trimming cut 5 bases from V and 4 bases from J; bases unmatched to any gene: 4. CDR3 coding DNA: TGCAGTGCTCTGGACAGGAGTAATGAAAAACTGTTTTTT. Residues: CSALDRSNEKLFF.

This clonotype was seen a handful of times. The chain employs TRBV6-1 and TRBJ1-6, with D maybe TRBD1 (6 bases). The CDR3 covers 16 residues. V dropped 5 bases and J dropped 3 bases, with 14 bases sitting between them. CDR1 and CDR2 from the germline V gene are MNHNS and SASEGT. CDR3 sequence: CASSPRGGGYNSPLHF. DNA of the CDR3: TGTGCCAGCAGTCCCAGGGGAGGGGGCTATAATTCACCCCTCCACTTT.

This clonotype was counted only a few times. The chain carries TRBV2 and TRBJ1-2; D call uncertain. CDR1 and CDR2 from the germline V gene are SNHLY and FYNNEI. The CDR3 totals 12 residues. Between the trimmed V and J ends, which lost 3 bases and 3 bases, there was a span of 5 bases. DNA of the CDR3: TGTGCCAGCAGTGAGGGGTACTATGGCTACACCTTC. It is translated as CASSEGYYGYTF.

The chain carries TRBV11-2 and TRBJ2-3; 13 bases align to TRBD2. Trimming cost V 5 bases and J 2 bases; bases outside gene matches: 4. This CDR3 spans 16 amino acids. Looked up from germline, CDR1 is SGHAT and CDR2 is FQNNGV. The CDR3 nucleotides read TGTGCCAGCAGCATCACTAGCGGGAGGGCCACAGATACGCAGTATTTT. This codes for CASSITSGRATDTQYF.

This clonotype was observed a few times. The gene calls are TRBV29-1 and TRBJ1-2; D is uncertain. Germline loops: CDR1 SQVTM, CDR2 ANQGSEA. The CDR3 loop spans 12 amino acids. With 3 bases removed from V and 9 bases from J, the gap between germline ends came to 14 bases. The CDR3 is CSVEEGPRSYTF. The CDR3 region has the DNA TGCAGCGTTGAGGAGGGCCCGAGGAGCTACACCTTC.

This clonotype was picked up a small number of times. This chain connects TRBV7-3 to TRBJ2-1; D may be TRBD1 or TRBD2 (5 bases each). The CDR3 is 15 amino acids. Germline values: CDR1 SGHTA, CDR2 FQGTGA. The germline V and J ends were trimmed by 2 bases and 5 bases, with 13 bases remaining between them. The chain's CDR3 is CASSLSGDRNNEQFF. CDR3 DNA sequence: TGTGCCAGCAGCTTATCCGGGGACCGAAACAATGAGCAGTTCTTC. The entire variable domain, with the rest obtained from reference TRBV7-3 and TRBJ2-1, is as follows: GAGVSQTPSNKVTEKGKYVELRCDPISGHTALYWYRQSLGQGPEFLIYFQGTGAADDSGLPNDRFFAVRPEGSVSTLKIQRTERGDSAVYLCASSLSGDRNNEQFFGPGTRLTVL.

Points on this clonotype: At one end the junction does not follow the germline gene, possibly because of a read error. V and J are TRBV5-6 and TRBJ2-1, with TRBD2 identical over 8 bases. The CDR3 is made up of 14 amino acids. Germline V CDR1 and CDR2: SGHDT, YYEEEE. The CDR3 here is CASCLRELAVEQFF. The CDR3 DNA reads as TGTGCCAGCTGCTTGAGGGAACTAGCGGTTGAGCAGTTCTTC.

In DNA form, the CDR3 reads TGTGCCAGCAGCCAAGACAGGGGGCCCCCAGATACGCAGTATTTT. This encodes CASSQDRGPPDTQYF. The gene calls are TRBV11-2 and TRBJ2-3, with 10 bases that match TRBD1. Germline V gene sequence: CDR1 SGHAT, CDR2 FQNNGV. This CDR3 comprises 15 residues. The junction had 6 bases not matched to a gene; V was cut back by 5 bases and J by 4 bases.

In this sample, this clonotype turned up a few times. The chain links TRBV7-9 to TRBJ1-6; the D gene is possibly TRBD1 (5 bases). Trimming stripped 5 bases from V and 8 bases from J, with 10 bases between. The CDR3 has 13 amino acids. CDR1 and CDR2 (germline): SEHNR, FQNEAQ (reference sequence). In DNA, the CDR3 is TGTGCCAGCAGCCCCAGGGAGGATTCACCCCTCCACTTT. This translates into CASSPREDSPLHF.

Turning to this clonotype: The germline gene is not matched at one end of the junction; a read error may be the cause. The CDR3 bases are TGTGCCACCAGCTTTACCGGGACAGGGTATCAGCCCCAGCATTTT. Translation gives CATSFTGTGYQPQHF. The chain joins TRBV5-6 to TRBJ1-5; 9 positions agree with TRBD1. Germline V gives CDR1 SGHDT, CDR2 YYEEEE. The CDR3 contains 15 residues.

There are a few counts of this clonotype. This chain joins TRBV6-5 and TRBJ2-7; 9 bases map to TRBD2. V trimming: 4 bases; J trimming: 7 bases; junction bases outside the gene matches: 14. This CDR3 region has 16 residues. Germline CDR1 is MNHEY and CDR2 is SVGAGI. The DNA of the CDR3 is TGTGCCAGCAGTTTGGGTGGTAGCGGGAGACTTCGGGAGCAGTACTTC. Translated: CASSLGGSGRLREQYF.

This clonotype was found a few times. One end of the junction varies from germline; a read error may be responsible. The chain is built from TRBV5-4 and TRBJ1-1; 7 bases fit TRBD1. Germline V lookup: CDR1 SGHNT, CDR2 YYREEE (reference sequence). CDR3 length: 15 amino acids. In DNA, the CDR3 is TGCGCCAGCACTCCTCCCGGGACAGAGAACACTGAAGCTTTCTTT. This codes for CASTPPGTENTEAFF. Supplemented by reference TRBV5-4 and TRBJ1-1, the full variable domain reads ETGVTQSPTHLIKTRGQQVTLRCSSQSGHNTVSWYQQALGQGPQFIFQYYREEENGRGNFPPRFSGLQFPNYSSELNVNALELDDSALYLCASTPPGTENTEAFFGQGTRLTVV.

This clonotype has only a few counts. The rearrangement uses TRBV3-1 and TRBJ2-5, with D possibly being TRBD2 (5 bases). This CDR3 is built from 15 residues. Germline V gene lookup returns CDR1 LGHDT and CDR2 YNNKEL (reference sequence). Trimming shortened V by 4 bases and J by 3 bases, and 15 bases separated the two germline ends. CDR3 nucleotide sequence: TGTGCCAGCAGCCCGTGGGAGATCCGCGAAGAGACCCAGTACTTC. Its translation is CASSPWEIREETQYF.

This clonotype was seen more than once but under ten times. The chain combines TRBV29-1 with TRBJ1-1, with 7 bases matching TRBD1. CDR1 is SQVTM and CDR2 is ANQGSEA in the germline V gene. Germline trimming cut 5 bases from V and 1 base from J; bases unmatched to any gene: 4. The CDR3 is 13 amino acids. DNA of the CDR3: TGCAGCGTTAGTAACAGGGGGAACACTGAAGCTTTCTTT. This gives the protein CSVSNRGNTEAFF.